A single sample is the source of the 20 T cell receptor beta chains below, sequenced in a study of blood T cell repertoires in COVID-19. TCRdb keeps only in-frame clones here, not all; method: immunoSEQ multiplex PCR. Altogether 28,000 or so clones are present, nearly 90% being singletons, with the ten largest covering 7.9%. Specimen: peripheral blood. The receptors derive from a man in his 60s with COVID-19, enrolled during active disease.

The chain links TRBV9 to TRBJ2-5, with a possible D match to TRBD2 (6 bases). Germline CDR1 SGDLS, CDR2 YYNGEE. The CDR3 consists of 15 residues. V gave up 3 bases and J gave up 5 bases, with 17 bases separating them. The CDR3 DNA follows: TGTGCCAGCAGCGCAAGGGACTCCTATGGGGAGACCCAGTACTTC. Protein sequence: CASSARDSYGETQYF.

The chain joins TRBV6-5 to TRBJ2-5; D might be TRBD2 (5 bases). The length of the CDR3 is 11 residues. CDR1 and CDR2 (germline): MNHEY, SVGAGI. Trimming shortened V by 7 bases and J by 5 bases, and 8 bases separated the two germline ends. For the CDR3, the DNA is TGTGCCAGCACCCCGGGGGAGACCCAGTACTTC. Protein product: CASTPGETQYF.

The J gene is TRBJ2-2, the V gene TRBV5-1; 10 positions match TRBD2. Germline loops: CDR1 SGHRS, CDR2 YFSETQ. The CDR3 is made up of 16 amino acids. The V gene end was trimmed by 2 bases and the J gene end by 4 bases; junction bases not matched to a gene: 5. The CDR3 bases are TGCGCCAGCAGCTTACTAGCGGGAAGGGGCACCGGGGAGCTGTTTTTT. Translation gives CASSLLAGRGTGELFF.

This clone has just one count. The V gene is TRBV5-1, the J gene TRBJ2-2, with a tentative D call TRBD2 (7 bases). In germline, CDR1 is SGHRS, CDR2 YFSETQ. This CDR3 comprises 17 residues. The V end lost 3 bases, the J end lost 0 bases, and 15 bases lay between the germline ends. CDR3 loop: CASSSSAGAPNTGELFF. The DNA for the CDR3 is TGCGCCAGCAGCTCCTCCGCGGGGGCACCGAACACCGGGGAGCTGTTTTTT.

The chain combines TRBV18 with TRBJ2-2, with D uncertain. Looked up from germline, CDR1 is KGHSH and CDR2 is LQKENI. V was cut by 3 bases and J by 1 base, with 6 bases left in between. The CDR3 loop spans 14 amino acids. The CDR3 DNA reads TGTGCCAGCTCACCCGTCAGGAACACCGGGGAGCTGTTTTTT. This translates into CASSPVRNTGELFF.

The table lists this clone with a count of one. The J gene is TRBJ1-2, the V gene TRBV27; 7 nucleotides align to TRBD1. V shed 5 bases and J 7 bases; nucleotides not matched to a gene: 10. Germline loops: CDR1 MNHEY, CDR2 SMNVEV (reference sequence). The CDR3 consists of 14 residues. CDR3 bases: TGTGCCAGCAGTGTCTACAGGGGAGTCGGTGGCTACACCTTC. Residues: CASSVYRGVGGYTF.

This chain uses TRBV27 with TRBJ1-3; D is perhaps TRBD1 (5 bases). V was shortened by 8 bases and J by 3 bases, with 14 bases between the two germline ends. This CDR3 contains 14 residues. Germline CDR1 reads MNHEY; CDR2 reads SMNVEV (reference sequence). The CDR3 bases are TGTGCCAGCGGCCCCTCGGGGGATGGAAACACCATATATTTT. Amino acid sequence: CASGPSGDGNTIYF.

This rearrangement joins TRBV7-9 to TRBJ2-4; 8 nucleotides match TRBD2. Trimming removed 1 base from V and 8 bases from J; junction bases left unmatched: 7. Germline V CDR1 and CDR2: SEHNR, FQNEAQ (reference sequence). This CDR3 is built from 15 residues. CDR3 bases: TGTGCCAGCAGCTTAGGTCCAGCTAGCGGGTACATTCAGTACTTC. It codes for CASSLGPASGYIQYF. Drawing the rest from reference TRBV7-9 and TRBJ2-4, the complete variable domain is DTGVSQNPRHKITKRGQNVTFRCDPISEHNRLYWYRQTLGQGPEFLTYFQNEAQLEKSRLLSDRFSAERPKGSFSTLEIQRTEQGDSAMYLCASSLGPASGYIQYFGAGTRLSVL.

The CDR3 DNA is TGTGCCAGCAGCCAAGGAGCCTCGGGGGGAGGAACCCAAGAGACCCAGTACTTC. Translated, it gives CASSQGASGGGTQETQYF. The chain combines TRBV4-2 with TRBJ2-5, with 7 bases identical to TRBD2. This CDR3 has 18 amino acids. Germline V gene lookup returns CDR1 LGHNA and CDR2 YNFKEQ. The J segment lost 1 base and the V segment lost 1 base, leaving 12 bases of the junction unmatched.

The chain employs TRBV7-9 and TRBJ2-7; possibly TRBD1 for D (7 bases). V was clipped by 1 base and J by 4 bases, with 11 bases between them. The CDR3 is made up of 14 amino acids. Germline CDR1 reads SEHNR; CDR2 reads FQNEAQ (reference sequence). The CDR3 DNA is TGTGCCAGCAGCTTAGTAGCAGGGGGGTACGAGCAGTACTTC. Encoded protein: CASSLVAGGYEQYF.

The CDR3 spells CASSPSGTGGALLGSYTF. The CDR3 nucleotides are TGTGCCAGCAGCCCATCCGGGACAGGGGGTGCCCTCCTGGGAAGCTACACCTTC. The genes are TRBV7-9 and TRBJ1-2, with 11 bases aligning to TRBD1. The J segment lost 9 bases and the V segment lost 5 bases, leaving 20 bases of the junction unmatched. Germline loops: CDR1 SEHNR, CDR2 FQNEAQ (reference sequence). The CDR3 is 18 residues long.

The chain links TRBV7-9 to TRBJ1-1; D ambiguous. Germline V gene data show CDR1 as SEHNR and CDR2 as FQNEAQ (reference sequence). With 8 bases removed from V and 1 base from J, the gap between germline ends came to 14 bases. This CDR3 is 14 amino acids long. CDR3 sequence reads: CASATGYGNTEAFF. The CDR3 bases are TGTGCCAGCGCAACGGGGTATGGGAACACTGAAGCTTTCTTT.

V and J are TRBV4-2 and TRBJ2-1; D not certain. There are 15 residues in the CDR3. CDR1 and CDR2 from the germline V gene are LGHNA and YNFKEQ. Trimming removed 0 bases from V and 6 bases from J, with 12 bases in between. The CDR3 bases are TGTGCCAGCAGCCAAGAGAGGCAATACGGCAATGAGCAGTTCTTC. Translated, it gives CASSQERQYGNEQFF.

The chain has TRBV5-5 and TRBJ2-1, with TRBD2 matching over 10 bases. The germline V gene encodes CDR1 SGHKS and CDR2 YYEKEE (reference sequence). The CDR3 runs 16 residues. The V gene end was trimmed by 1 base and the J gene end by 2 bases; junction bases not matched to a gene: 3. For the CDR3, the DNA is TGTGCCAGCAGCTTGCCCGGACTAGCGGCCTACAATGAGCAGTTCTTC. Amino acid sequence: CASSLPGLAAYNEQFF.

This clone showed up just a few times. The chain is built from TRBV7-9 and TRBJ2-2; weak D call: TRBD1 (5 bases). The germline gives CDR1 SEHNR, CDR2 FQNEAQ (reference sequence). This CDR3 is built from 11 residues. V lost 4 bases and J lost 8, with 5 bases in between. The chain's CDR3 is CASSWTGELFF. In DNA, the CDR3 is TGTGCCAGCAGCTGGACAGGGGAGCTGTTTTTT. Using reference TRBV7-9 and TRBJ2-2 for the parts outside the CDR3, the full variable domain is DTGVSQNPRHKITKRGQNVTFRCDPISEHNRLYWYRQTLGQGPEFLTYFQNEAQLEKSRLLSDRFSAERPKGSFSTLEIQRTEQGDSAMYLCASSWTGELFFGEGSRLTVL.

This sequence joins TRBV2 and TRBJ2-5; D is perhaps TRBD1 (6 bases). The germline V and J ends were trimmed by 5 bases and 1 base, with 17 bases remaining between them. The CDR3 spans 16 residues. Per germline, CDR1 SNHLY and CDR2 FYNNEI. CDR3 amino acids: CASSSSTRGGQETQYF. CDR3 coding DNA: TGTGCCAGCAGTTCCTCTACCAGGGGTGGCCAAGAGACCCAGTACTTC.

The rearrangement links TRBV5-1 to TRBJ1-4; unclear D gene. This CDR3 spans 14 amino acids. Trimming pared 5 bases from V and 7 bases from J, leaving 15 bases between. The germline V gene has CDR1 SGHRS and CDR2 YFSETQ. Here the CDR3 DNA reads TGCGCCAGCAGACACGATCACACGGGTGAAAAACTGTTTTTT. Translating it yields CASRHDHTGEKLFF.

The chain couples TRBV19 to TRBJ2-2; possible D gene TRBD2, 5 bases. This CDR3 spans 14 amino acids. Germline-derived CDR1 and CDR2 are LNHDA and SQIVND (reference sequence). Deletions cut 3 bases from V and 2 bases from J, with 7 bases between. The CDR3 bases are TGTGCCAGTAGTATGACGGGAAACACCGGGGAGCTGTTTTTT. Protein product: CASSMTGNTGELFF.

The chain is built from TRBV5-1 and TRBJ2-1; 9 positions match TRBD2. The CDR3 runs 16 residues. Germline CDR1 reads SGHRS; CDR2 reads YFSETQ. V was pared by 1 base and J by 7 bases, with 9 bases of the junction left unmatched. The DNA for the CDR3 is TGCGCCAGCAGCTTGTTGCGGGGGGGACACTGGAATGAGCAGTTCTTC. Its protein is CASSLLRGGHWNEQFF.

This clone was seen more than once but under ten times. The V and J genes are TRBV6-5 and TRBJ1-3; D is possibly TRBD1 (6 bases). The CDR3 length is 14 residues. Germline CDR1 reads MNHEY; CDR2 reads SVGAGI. V lost 7 bases to trimming and J lost 0 bases, with 10 bases between them. CDR3 coding DNA: TGTGCCAGCACTCAGGGGTACTCTGGAAACACCATATATTTT. Protein sequence: CASTQGYSGNTIYF.